This T cell receptor (beta chain) emerged from a study of T cells after posttransplantation cyclophosphamide. Study-level results: Recipient CMV seropositivity and CMV reactivation strongly tracked TRB clonality.

As for this clone: Antigen unknown.

The table came from immunoSEQ multiplex PCR; TCRdb's copy has only in-frame clones and leaves some out. The sample has fewer than 25,000 clones; about 84% are singletons. Germline trimming cut 3 bases from V and 1 base from J; bases unmatched to any gene: 5. Per germline, CDR1 SNHLY and CDR2 FYNNEI. The CDR3 is 16 residues long. Sequencing was carried out using PBMCs. The rearrangement uses TRBV2 and TRBJ2-3, with 9 bases that match TRBD2. This clonotype was obtained from an older woman with a blood cancer, CMV-positive, and with a related stem cell donor. CDR3 sequence (DNA): TGTGCCAGCAGTGACGGGGGCGGGAGGGGCACAGATACGCAGTATTTT. Translated: CASSDGGGRGTDTQYF.